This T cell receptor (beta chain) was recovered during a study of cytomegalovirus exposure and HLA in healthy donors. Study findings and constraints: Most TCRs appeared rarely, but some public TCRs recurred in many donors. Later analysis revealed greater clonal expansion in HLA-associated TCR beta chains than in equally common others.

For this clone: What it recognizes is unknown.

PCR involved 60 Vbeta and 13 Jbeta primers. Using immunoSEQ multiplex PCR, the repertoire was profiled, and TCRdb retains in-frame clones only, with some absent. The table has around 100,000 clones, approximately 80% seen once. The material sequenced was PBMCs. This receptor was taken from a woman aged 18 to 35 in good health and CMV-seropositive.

CDR3 in amino acids: CASSLAGGAVSYNEQFF. The CDR3 DNA sequence: TGTGCCAGCAGCTTAGCGGGGGGAGCGGTGTCCTACAATGAGCAGTTCTTC. This chain connects TRBV7-8 to TRBJ2-1; weak D call: TRBD2 (6 bases). Germline V gives CDR1 SGHVS, CDR2 FQNEAQ. Trimming removed 0 bases at V and 1 base at J, with 13 bases between. The CDR3 contains 17 residues.